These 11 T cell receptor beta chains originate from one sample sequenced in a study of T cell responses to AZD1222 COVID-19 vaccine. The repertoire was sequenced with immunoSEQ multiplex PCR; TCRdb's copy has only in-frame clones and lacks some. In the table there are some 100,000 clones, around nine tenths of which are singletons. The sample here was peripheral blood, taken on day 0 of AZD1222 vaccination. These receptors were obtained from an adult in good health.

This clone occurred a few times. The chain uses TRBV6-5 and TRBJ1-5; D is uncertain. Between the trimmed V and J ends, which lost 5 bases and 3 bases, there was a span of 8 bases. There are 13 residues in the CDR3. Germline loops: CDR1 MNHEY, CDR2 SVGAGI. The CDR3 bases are TGTGCCAGCAGTCAGTTGCACAATCAGCCCCAGCATTTT. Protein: CASSQLHNQPQHF.

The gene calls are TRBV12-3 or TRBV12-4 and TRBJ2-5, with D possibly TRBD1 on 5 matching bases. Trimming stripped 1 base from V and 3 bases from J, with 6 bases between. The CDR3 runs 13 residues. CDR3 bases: TGTGCCAGCAGTTTAGGGACAAAAGAGACCCAGTACTTC. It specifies CASSLGTKETQYF.

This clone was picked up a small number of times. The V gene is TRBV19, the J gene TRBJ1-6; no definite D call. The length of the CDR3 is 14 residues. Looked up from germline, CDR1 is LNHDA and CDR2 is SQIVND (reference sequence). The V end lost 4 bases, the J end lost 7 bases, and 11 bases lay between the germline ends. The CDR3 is CASSTSAGNSPLHF. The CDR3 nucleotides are TGTGCCAGTAGTACCTCGGCTGGGAATTCACCCCTCCACTTT.

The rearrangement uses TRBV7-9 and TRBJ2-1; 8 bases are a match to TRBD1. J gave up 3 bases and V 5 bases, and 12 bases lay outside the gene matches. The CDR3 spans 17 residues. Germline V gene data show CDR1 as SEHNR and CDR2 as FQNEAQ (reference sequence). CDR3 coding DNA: TGTGCCAGCAGCCCGATCGGGACAGGTCGTTTCTACAATGAGCAGTTCTTC. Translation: CASSPIGTGRFYNEQFF.

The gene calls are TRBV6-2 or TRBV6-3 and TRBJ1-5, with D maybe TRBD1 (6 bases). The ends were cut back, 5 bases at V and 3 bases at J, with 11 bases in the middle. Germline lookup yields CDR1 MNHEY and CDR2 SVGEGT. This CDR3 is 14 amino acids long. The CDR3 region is CASSPTGINQPQHF. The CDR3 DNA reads TGTGCCAGCAGTCCCACAGGGATCAATCAGCCCCAGCATTTT.

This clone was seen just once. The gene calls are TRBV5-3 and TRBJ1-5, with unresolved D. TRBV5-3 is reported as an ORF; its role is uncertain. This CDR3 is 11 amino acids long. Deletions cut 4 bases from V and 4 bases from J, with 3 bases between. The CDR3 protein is CARSPNQPQHF. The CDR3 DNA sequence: TGTGCCAGAAGCCCGAATCAGCCCCAGCATTTT.

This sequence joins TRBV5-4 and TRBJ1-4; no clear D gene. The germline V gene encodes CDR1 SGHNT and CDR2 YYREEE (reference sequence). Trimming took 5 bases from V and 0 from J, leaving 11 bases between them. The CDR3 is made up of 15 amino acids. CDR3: CASSTRETTNEKLFF. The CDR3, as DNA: TGTGCCAGCAGTACGAGAGAAACAACTAATGAAAAACTGTTTTTT.

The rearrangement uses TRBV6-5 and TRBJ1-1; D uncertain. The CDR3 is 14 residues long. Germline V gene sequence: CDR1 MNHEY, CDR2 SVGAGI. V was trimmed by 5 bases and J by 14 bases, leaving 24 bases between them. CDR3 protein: CASSSRAGWEGRFF. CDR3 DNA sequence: TGTGCCAGCAGTAGCCGGGCCGGCTGGGAGGGTCGGTTCTTT.

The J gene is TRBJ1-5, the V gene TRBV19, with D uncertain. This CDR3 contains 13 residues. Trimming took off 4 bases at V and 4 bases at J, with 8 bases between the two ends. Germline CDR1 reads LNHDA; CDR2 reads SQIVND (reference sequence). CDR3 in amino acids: CASSKDRNQPQHF. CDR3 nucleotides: TGTGCCAGTAGTAAGGACCGAAATCAGCCCCAGCATTTT.

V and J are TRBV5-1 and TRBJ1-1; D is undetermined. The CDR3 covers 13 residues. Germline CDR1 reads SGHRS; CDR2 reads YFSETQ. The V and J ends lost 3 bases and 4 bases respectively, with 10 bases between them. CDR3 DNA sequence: TGCGCCAGCAGCTCCTCGGCGGGCACTGAAGCTTTCTTT. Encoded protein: CASSSSAGTEAFF.

The CDR3 bases are TGTGCCAGCACCCTTACTGGGACCTACGAGCAGTACTTC. Translating gives CASTLTGTYEQYF. The gene calls are TRBV6-6 and TRBJ2-7; D is undetermined. V gave up 7 bases and J gave up 2 bases, with 12 bases separating them. The CDR3 extends over 13 amino acids. Germline V gene lookup returns CDR1 MNHNY and CDR2 SVGAGI (reference sequence).